The T cell receptor (gamma chain) under discussion was sequenced for a study of γδ T cells in repeated Plasmodium falciparum infection. There are many counts of this clone. It differs at one base from a far larger clone, so likely a read error. Other DNA sequences from this sample encode an identical CDR3 as well. CDR1 and CDR2 from the germline V gene are GITISATS and ISYDGTV (reference sequence). This CDR3 is 15 amino acids long. TRG and TRD sequences were obtained from every sorted gammadelta sample. TCRdb re-analyzed the multiplex PCR reads via CATT. The sample includes 14,000 or so gamma-chain clones, about 1.5% of them seen just once. Flow sorting of PBMC yielded separate Vgamma9/Vdelta2+ and Vdelta2-negative gammadelta T cell populations for bulk repertoire analysis.

The rearrangement uses TRGV9 and TRGJ1 or TRGJ2. Here the J gene was assigned by germline matching of the DNA, as TCRdb has none. The receptor was isolated from a pool of human donors (malaria-infected and uninfected, not separated). The sample consisted of gamma-delta T cells from blood. CDR3 in amino acids: CALWEPALNYYKKLF. The CDR3 DNA sequence: TGCGCCTTGTGGGAGCCCGCCTTGAATTATTATAAGAAACTCTTT.